A selection of T cell receptor beta chains follows, all from one sample in a study of blood T cell repertoires in COVID-19. Sequenced by immunoSEQ multiplex PCR; TCRdb stores in-frame clones only, minus some. The sample has about 170,000 clones; around nine tenths are singletons. Sequencing was done on a sample of peripheral blood. These receptors were obtained from a man aged 45 to 65 who had recovered from COVID-19. The conserved cysteine and the conserved F or W are not part of the CDR3 here. Each record gives: J gene, V gene, clone size, CDR3 protein. Part of the rows lack a size; the others show once, few, many or a class for expanded clones.

>TRBJ2-5|TRBV7-2|NA
ASSLGRETQY
>TRBJ2-3|TRBV6-5|NA
ASSSLRGTTDTQY
>TRBJ1-1|TRBV7-2|NA
ASSYVSSGVGKTEAF
>TRBJ1-1|TRBV5-6|NA
ASSLSGRAF
>TRBJ1-1|TRBV6-5|NA
ASTLGRGTEAF
>TRBJ1-2|TRBV13|few
ASSLGQGAGGYT
>TRBJ2-2|TRBV5-1|NA
ASSVLAGGTGELF
>TRBJ2-1|TRBV6-6|NA
ASSYSLAPYNEQF
>TRBJ2-2|TRBV19|NA
ASSTPGLGAGELF
>TRBJ2-1|TRBV19|NA
ASSPTGGGRNEQF
>TRBJ1-2|TRBV5-1|NA
ASRHPPGQGRNGYT
>TRBJ2-3|TRBV13|NA
ASSFGQGMQY
>TRBJ2-5|TRBV7-7|NA
ASTPRGKETQY
>TRBJ1-6|TRBV5-8|NA
ASSLVGRMRSPLH
>TRBJ1-1|TRBV5-1|NA
ASSLTQNTEAF
>TRBJ2-3|TRBV9|once
ASSPRLAGANTDTQY
>TRBJ1-5|TRBV30|once
AWSDRVFSNQPQH